This entry is about one T cell receptor (beta chain). Some clones are missing from TCRdb's copy, which holds only in-frame ones; the method was immunoSEQ multiplex PCR. The sample has more than 65,000 clones, approximately 96% seen once. The V gene end was trimmed by 4 bases and the J gene end by 0 bases; junction bases not matched to a gene: 3. CDR3 length: 15 amino acids. From germline, CDR1 is SGDLS and CDR2 YYNGEE. This sample was taken from a study of technical replicates of blood from several donors. The material sequenced was T cells isolated from PBMCs. This receptor was identified in a human donor in good health. The rearrangement links TRBV9 to TRBJ1-1; 10 positions agree with TRBD1. CDR3 amino acids: CASSPGQGLNTEAFF. CDR3 bases: TGTGCCAGCAGCCCGGGACAGGGGCTGAACACTGAAGCTTTCTTT.